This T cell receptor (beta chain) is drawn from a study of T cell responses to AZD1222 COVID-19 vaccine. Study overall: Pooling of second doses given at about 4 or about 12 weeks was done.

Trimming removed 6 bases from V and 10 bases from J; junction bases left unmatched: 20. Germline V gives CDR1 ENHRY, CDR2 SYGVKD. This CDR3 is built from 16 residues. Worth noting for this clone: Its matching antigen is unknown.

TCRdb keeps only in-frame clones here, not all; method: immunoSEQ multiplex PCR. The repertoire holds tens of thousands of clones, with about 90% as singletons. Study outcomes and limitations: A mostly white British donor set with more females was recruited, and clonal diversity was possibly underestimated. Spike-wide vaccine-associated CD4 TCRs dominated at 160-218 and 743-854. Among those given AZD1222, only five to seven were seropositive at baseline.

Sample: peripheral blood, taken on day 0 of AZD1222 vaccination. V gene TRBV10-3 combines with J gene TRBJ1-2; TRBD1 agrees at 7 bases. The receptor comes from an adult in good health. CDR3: CAISVQTGRQGWDYTF. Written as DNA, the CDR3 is TGTGCCATCAGCGTACAGACAGGACGACAGGGATGGGACTACACCTTC.